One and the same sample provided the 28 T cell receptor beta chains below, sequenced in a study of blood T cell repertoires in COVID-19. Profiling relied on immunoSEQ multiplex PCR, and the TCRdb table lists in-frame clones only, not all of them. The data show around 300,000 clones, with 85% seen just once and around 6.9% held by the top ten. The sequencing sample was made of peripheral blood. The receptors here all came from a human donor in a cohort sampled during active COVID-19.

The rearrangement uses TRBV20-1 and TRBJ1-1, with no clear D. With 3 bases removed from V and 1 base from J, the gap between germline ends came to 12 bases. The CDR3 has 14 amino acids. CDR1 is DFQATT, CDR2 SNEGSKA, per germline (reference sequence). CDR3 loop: CSASRRGGNTEAFF. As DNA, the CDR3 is TGCAGTGCTAGTCGGCGGGGAGGGAACACTGAAGCTTTCTTT.

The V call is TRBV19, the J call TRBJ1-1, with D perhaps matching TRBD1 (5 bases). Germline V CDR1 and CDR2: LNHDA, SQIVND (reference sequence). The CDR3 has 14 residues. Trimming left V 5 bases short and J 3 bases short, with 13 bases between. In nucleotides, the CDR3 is TGTGCCAGTAGTCCTTCGGGGGGATACACTGAAGCTTTCTTT. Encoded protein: CASSPSGGYTEAFF.

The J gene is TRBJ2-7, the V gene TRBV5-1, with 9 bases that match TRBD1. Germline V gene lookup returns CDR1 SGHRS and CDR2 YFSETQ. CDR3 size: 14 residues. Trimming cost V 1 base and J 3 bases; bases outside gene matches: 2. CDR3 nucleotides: TGCGCCAGCAGCTTGACAGGGGGCAACTACGAGCAGTACTTC. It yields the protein CASSLTGGNYEQYF.

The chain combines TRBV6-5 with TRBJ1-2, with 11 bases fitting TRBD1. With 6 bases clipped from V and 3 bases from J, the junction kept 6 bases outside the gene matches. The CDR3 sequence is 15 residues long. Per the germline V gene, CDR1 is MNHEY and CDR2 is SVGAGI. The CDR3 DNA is TGTGCCAGCAGCCCCGGGACAGGGGGATACTATGGCTACACCTTC. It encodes CASSPGTGGYYGYTF.

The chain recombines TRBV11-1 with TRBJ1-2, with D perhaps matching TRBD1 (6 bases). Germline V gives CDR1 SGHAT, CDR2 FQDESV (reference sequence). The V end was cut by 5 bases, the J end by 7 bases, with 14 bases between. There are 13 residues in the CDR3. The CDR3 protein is CASSPTGLGGYTF. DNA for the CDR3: TGTGCCAGCAGCCCAACAGGGTTGGGTGGCTACACCTTC.

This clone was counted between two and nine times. The DNA of the CDR3 is TGTGCCAGCAGTTTACGGGAAAACACTGAAGCTTTCTTT. This encodes CASSLRENTEAFF. This chain links TRBV12-3 or TRBV12-4 with TRBJ1-1, with unresolved D. V was clipped by 2 bases and J by 2 bases, with 6 bases between them. This CDR3 region has 13 residues.

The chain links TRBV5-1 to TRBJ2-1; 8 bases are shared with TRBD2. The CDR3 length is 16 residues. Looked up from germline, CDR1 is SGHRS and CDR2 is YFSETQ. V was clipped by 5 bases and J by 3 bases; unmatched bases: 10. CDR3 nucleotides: TGCGCCAGCAGTGCCCAAGCGGGGGTGTACTACAATGAGCAGTTCTTC. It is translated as CASSAQAGVYYNEQFF. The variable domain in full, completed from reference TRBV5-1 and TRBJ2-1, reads KAGVTQTPRYLIKTRGQQVTLSCSPISGHRSVSWYQQTPGQGLQFLFEYFSETQRNKGNFPGRFSGRQFSNSRSEMNVSTLELGDSALYLCASSAQAGVYYNEQFFGPGTRLTVL.

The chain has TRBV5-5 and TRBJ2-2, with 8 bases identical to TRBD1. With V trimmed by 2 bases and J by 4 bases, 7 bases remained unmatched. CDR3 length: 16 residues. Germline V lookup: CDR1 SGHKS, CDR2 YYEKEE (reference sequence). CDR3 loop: CASSFSGTGGTGELFF. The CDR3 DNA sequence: TGTGCCAGCAGCTTTTCCGGGACAGGAGGCACCGGGGAGCTGTTTTTT. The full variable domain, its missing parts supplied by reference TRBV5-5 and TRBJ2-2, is DAGVTQSPTHLIKTRGQQVTLRCSPISGHKSVSWYQQVLGQGPQFIFQYYEKEERGRGNFPDRFSARQFPNYSSELNVNALLLGDSALYLCASSFSGTGGTGELFFGEGSRLTVL.

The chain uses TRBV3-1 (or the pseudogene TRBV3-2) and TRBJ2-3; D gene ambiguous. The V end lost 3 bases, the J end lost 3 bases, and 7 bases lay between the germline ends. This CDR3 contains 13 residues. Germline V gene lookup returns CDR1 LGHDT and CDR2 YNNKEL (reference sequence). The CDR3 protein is CASSQATTDTQYF. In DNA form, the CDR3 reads TGTGCCAGCAGCCAGGCAACGACAGATACGCAGTATTTT.

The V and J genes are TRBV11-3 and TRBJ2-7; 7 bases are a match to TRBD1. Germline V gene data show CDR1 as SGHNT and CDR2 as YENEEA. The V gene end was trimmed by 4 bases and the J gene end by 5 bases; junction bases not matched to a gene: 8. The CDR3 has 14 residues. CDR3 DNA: TGTGCCAGCAGCTCAGCGACAGGGAAGGACGAGCAGTACTTC. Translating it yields CASSSATGKDEQYF.

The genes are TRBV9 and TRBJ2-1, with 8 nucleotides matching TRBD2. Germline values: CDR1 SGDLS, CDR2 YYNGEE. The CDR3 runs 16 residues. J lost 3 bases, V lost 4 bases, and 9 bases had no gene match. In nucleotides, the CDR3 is TGTGCCAGCAGCCCCCTAGGCGGGGGGTTCTACAATGAGCAGTTCTTC. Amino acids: CASSPLGGGFYNEQFF.

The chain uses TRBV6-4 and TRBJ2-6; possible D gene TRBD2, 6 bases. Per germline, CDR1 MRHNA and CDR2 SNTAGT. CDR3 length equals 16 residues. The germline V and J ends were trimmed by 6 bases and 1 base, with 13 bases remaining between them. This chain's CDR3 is CASRAGTPSGANVLTF. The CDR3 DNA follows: TGTGCCAGCAGGGCCGGGACTCCGTCTGGGGCCAACGTCCTGACTTTC.

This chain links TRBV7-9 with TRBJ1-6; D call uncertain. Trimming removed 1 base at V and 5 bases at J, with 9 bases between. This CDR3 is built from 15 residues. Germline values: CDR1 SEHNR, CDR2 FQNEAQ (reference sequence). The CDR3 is CASSLGSGDNSPLHF. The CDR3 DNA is TGTGCCAGCAGCTTAGGTAGTGGAGATAATTCACCCCTCCACTTT.

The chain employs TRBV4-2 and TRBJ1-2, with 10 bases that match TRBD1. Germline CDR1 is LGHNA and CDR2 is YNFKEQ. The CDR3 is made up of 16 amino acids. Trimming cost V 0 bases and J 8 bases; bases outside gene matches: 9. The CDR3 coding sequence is TGTGCCAGCAGCCAAGAATTTTTGGGACAGGGGCAAGGCTACACCTTC. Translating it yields CASSQEFLGQGQGYTF.

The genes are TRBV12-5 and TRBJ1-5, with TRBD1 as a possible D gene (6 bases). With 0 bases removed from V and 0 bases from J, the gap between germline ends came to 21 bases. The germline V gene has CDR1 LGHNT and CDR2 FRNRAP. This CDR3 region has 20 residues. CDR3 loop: CASGLVPLGQPSLSNQPQHF. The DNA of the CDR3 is TGTGCTAGTGGTTTGGTGCCCCTTGGACAGCCGAGTCTTAGCAATCAGCCCCAGCATTTT. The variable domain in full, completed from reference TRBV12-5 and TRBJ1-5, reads DARVTQTPRHKVTEMGQEVTMRCQPILGHNTVFWYRQTMMQGLELLAYFRNRAPLDDSGMPKDRFSAEMPDATLATLKIQPSEPRDSAVYFCASGLVPLGQPSLSNQPQHFGDGTRLSIL.

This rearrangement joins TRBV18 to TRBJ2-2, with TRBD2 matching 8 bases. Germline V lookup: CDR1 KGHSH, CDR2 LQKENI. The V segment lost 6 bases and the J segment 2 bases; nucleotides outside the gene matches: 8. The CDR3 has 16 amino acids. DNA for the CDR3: TGTGCCAGCTCTCCCACTAGCGGACCCAACACCGGGGAGCTGTTTTTT. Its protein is CASSPTSGPNTGELFF. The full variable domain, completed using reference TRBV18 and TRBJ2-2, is NAGVMQNPRHLVRRRGQEARLRCSPMKGHSHVYWYRQLPEEGLKFMVYLQKENIIDESGMPKERFSAEFPKEGPSILRIQQVVRGDSAAYFCASSPTSGPNTGELFFGEGSRLTVL.

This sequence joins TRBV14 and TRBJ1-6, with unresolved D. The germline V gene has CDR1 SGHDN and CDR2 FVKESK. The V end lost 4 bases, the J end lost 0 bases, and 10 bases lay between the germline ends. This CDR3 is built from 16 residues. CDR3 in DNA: TGTGCCAGCAGCCTCGAAGGGAGCTCCTATAATTCACCCCTCCACTTT. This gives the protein CASSLEGSSYNSPLHF.

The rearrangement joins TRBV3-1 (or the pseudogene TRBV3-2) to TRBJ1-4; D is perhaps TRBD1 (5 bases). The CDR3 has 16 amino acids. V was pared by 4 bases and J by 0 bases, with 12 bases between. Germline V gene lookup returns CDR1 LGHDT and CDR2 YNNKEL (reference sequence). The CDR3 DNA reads TGTGCCAGCAGCCGAAGACAGCGCACAACTAATGAAAAACTGTTTTTT. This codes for CASSRRQRTTNEKLFF.

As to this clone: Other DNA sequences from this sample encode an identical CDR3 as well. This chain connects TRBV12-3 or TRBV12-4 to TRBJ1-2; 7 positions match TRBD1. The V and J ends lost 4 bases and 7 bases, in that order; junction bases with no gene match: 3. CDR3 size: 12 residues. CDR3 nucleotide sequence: TGTGCCAGCAGTTCGGGGACAGTTGGCTACACCTTC. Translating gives CASSSGTVGYTF.

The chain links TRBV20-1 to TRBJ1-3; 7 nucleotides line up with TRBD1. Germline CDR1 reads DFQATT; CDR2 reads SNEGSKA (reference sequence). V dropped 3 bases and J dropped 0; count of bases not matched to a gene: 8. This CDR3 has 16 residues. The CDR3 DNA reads TGCAGTGCTAGTACGGGACAGCCGAACTCTGGAAACACCATATATTTT. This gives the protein CSASTGQPNSGNTIYF.

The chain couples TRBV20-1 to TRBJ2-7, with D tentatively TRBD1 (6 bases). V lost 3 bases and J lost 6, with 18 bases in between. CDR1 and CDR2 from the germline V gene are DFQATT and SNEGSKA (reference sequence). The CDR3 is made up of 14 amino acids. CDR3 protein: CSASPSGHISEQYF. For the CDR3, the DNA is TGCAGTGCTAGTCCCTCGGGACATATAAGCGAGCAGTACTTC.

As DNA, the CDR3 is TGTGCCAGCAGCCAAGCTCTGGACGGGAGTAGCACCCAGTACTTC. Translating it yields CASSQALDGSSTQYF. The chain combines TRBV7-3 with TRBJ2-5; possibly TRBD2 for D (6 bases). The V and J ends lost 5 bases and 8 bases respectively, with 21 bases between them. The length of the CDR3 is 15 residues. Germline V gene sequence: CDR1 SGHTA, CDR2 FQGTGA.

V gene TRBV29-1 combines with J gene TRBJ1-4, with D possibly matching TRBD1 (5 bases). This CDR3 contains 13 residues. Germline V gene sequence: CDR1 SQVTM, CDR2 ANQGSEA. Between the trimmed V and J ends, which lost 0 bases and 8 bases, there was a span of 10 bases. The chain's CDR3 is CSVEEGGNEKLFF. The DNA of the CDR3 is TGCAGCGTTGAAGAGGGGGGGAACGAAAAACTGTTTTTT.

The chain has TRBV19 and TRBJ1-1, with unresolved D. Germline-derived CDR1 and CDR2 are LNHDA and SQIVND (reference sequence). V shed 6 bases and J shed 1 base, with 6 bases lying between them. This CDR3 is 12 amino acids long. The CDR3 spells CASRGRNTEAFF. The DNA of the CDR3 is TGTGCCAGTAGGGGCCGGAACACTGAAGCTTTCTTT.

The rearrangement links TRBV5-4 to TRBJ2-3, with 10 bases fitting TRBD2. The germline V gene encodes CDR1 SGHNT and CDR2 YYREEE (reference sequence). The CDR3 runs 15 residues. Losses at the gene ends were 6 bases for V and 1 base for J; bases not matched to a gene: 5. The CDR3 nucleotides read TGTGCCAGCAAAAGCGGGGGGGCGGGCACAGATACGCAGTATTTT. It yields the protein CASKSGGAGTDTQYF.

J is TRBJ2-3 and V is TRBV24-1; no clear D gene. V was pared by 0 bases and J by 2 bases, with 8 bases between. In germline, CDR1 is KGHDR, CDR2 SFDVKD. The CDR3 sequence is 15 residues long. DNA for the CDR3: TGTGCCACCAGTGATTTGCTAGGCTCCACAGATACGCAGTATTTT. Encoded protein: CATSDLLGSTDTQYF.

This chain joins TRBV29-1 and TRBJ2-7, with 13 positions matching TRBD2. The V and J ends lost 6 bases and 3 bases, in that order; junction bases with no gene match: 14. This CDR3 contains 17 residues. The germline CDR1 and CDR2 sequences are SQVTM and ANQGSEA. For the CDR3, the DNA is TGCAGCGTACTCTTACCCCTGACTAGCGGGGGGAACTACGAGCAGTACTTC. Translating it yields CSVLLPLTSGGNYEQYF.

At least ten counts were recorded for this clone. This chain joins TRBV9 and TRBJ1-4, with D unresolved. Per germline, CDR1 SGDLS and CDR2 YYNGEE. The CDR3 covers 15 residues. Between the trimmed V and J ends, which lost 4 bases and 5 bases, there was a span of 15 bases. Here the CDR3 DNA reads TGTGCCAGCAGCACCGACTGGAATCTAAATGAAAAACTGTTTTTT. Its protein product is CASSTDWNLNEKLFF.